The next 28 T cell receptor beta chains were all read from a single sample in a study of long-term antiretroviral therapy in people with HIV. Survey level was the resolution at which the v3.0 immunoSEQ assay ran. Sequencing used immunoSEQ multiplex PCR; TCRdb keeps in-frame clones, though not all of them. The data show about 12,000 clones, approximately 77% seen once. The sample consisted of unsorted PBMCs, taken 0.5 years before starting antiretroviral therapy. These receptors were collected from a middle-aged woman with HIV.

This chain links TRBV7-9 with TRBJ2-5; D is possibly TRBD1 (5 bases). V lost 3 bases and J 5 bases, leaving 16 bases between the germline ends. The germline CDR1 and CDR2 sequences are SEHNR and FQNEAQ (reference sequence). The CDR3 runs 15 residues. The CDR3 nucleotides are TGTGCCAGCAGCTTCCCGAGTAGGGGTTGGGAGACCCAGTACTTC. Translating gives CASSFPSRGWETQYF.

CDR3 region: CASSLELAGYGYTF. The CDR3 DNA reads TGTGCCAGCAGCTTGGAATTAGCAGGCTATGGCTACACCTTC. The rearrangement joins TRBV5-4 to TRBJ1-2; D unclear. Looked up from germline, CDR1 is SGHNT and CDR2 is YYREEE (reference sequence). Trimming shortened V by 0 bases and J by 4 bases, and 10 bases separated the two germline ends. This CDR3 region has 14 residues.

The chain combines TRBV2 with TRBJ2-7; 9 bases agree with TRBD1. Per the germline V gene, CDR1 is SNHLY and CDR2 is FYNNEI. Trimming removed 8 bases from V and 2 bases from J; junction bases left unmatched: 31. The CDR3 consists of 22 residues. The CDR3 DNA follows: TGTGCCAGCTGGGGATGGGACTCCCCCTGGGACAGGGTAGGTTGGAACCCCTACGAGCAGTACTTC. This sequence encodes CASWGWDSPWDRVGWNPYEQYF. Looking up the rest from reference TRBV2 and TRBJ2-7 gives the full variable domain: EPEVTQTPSHQVTQMGQEVILRCVPISNHLYFYWYRQILGQKVEFLVSFYNNEISEKSEIFDDQFSVERPDGSNFTLKIRSTKLEDSAMYFCASWGWDSPWDRVGWNPYEQYFGPGTRLTVT.

This clone was observed a single time. The CDR3 bases are TGTGCCACCAGCAATACTCGGCTTTTAAACAATGAGCAGTTCTTC. Translated, it gives CATSNTRLLNNEQFF. The chain carries TRBV15 and TRBJ2-1; D remains unclear. Trimming cost V 4 bases and J 5 bases, with 15 bases left between them. Germline CDR1 and CDR2: LNHNV and YYDKDF (reference sequence). This CDR3 is built from 15 residues.

The chain couples TRBV19 to TRBJ1-1; no definite D call. Germline V gene data show CDR1 as LNHDA and CDR2 as SQIVND (reference sequence). V was pared by 3 bases and J by 0 bases, with 5 bases between. This CDR3 comprises 13 residues. CDR3: CASSIFLNTEAFF. For the CDR3, the DNA is TGTGCCAGTAGTATTTTCCTGAACACTGAAGCTTTCTTT.

The chain couples TRBV30 to TRBJ2-5; D is unresolved. The germline gives CDR1 GTSNPN, CDR2 SVGIG (reference sequence). V was pared by 0 bases and J by 1 base, with 6 bases between. The CDR3 sequence is 13 residues long. CDR3 region: CAWSVNLQETQYF. CDR3 in DNA: TGTGCCTGGAGTGTAAATCTCCAAGAGACCCAGTACTTC.

This chain joins TRBV15 and TRBJ1-1; the match to TRBD1 covers 7 bases. This CDR3 has 20 amino acids. CDR1 and CDR2 from the germline V gene are LNHNV and YYDKDF (reference sequence). The V gene end was trimmed by 0 bases and the J gene end by 8 bases; junction bases not matched to a gene: 24. The CDR3: CATSRELIDDRANSPGEAFF. DNA of the CDR3: TGTGCCACCAGCAGAGAACTTATAGACGACAGGGCGAACTCCCCAGGAGAAGCTTTCTTT.

This clone showed up just a few times. This sequence joins TRBV5-8 and TRBJ1-4; D uncertain. V was trimmed by 2 bases and J by 7 bases, leaving 6 bases between them. The CDR3 is 12 amino acids. CDR1 and CDR2 from the germline V gene are SGHTS and YDEGEE. In DNA, the CDR3 is TGTGCCAGCAGCTTAGACGGTGAAAAACTGTTTTTT. Translating it yields CASSLDGEKLFF.

This clone was recorded once. The V call is TRBV7-9, the J call TRBJ2-7; 9 bases are a match to TRBD1. With V trimmed by 3 bases and J by 6 bases, 9 bases remained unmatched. Germline loops: CDR1 SEHNR, CDR2 FQNEAQ (reference sequence). The CDR3 contains 15 residues. Here the CDR3 reads CASSFLGTGNVEQYF. The CDR3 DNA reads as TGTGCCAGCAGCTTTTTGGGGACAGGGAATGTCGAGCAGTACTTC. Together with reference TRBV7-9 and TRBJ2-7, the CDR3 gives the full variable domain: DTGVSQNPRHKITKRGQNVTFRCDPISEHNRLYWYRQTLGQGPEFLTYFQNEAQLEKSRLLSDRFSAERPKGSFSTLEIQRTEQGDSAMYLCASSFLGTGNVEQYFGPGTRLTVT.

CDR3 nucleotide sequence: TGTGCCAGCAGCGTAGCTTGGGGGGCCAAAAACATTCAGTACTTC. This encodes CASSVAWGAKNIQYF. This rearrangement joins TRBV9 to TRBJ2-4; TRBD1 or TRBD2 may be the D gene (5 bases each). The germline gives CDR1 SGDLS, CDR2 YYNGEE. The CDR3 loop spans 15 amino acids. The V end lost 0 bases, the J end lost 1 base, and 8 bases lay between the germline ends.

V usage is TRBV7-8 and J usage is TRBJ2-1, with 13 nucleotides matching TRBD2. V shed 2 bases, J shed 3 bases, and the junction held 7 bases outside the gene matches. Per the germline V gene, CDR1 is SGHVS and CDR2 is FQNEAQ. This CDR3 has 18 residues. Here the CDR3 DNA reads TGTGCCAGCAGCTTATCTCCGGGACTAGCGGGGTTCTACAATGAGCAGTTCTTC. Amino acids: CASSLSPGLAGFYNEQFF.

This clone was observed a handful of times. CDR3: CASSDGQGLGNQPQHF. CDR3 sequence (DNA): TGTGCCAGCAGCGACGGACAGGGGTTGGGCAATCAGCCCCAGCATTTT. The chain carries TRBV9 and TRBJ1-5, with TRBD1 matching over 9 bases. The CDR3 length is 16 residues. CDR1 is SGDLS, CDR2 YYNGEE, per germline. V lost 3 bases, J lost 2 bases, and 6 bases stayed unmatched.

The chain carries TRBV2 and TRBJ2-5, with 7 nucleotides matching TRBD1. Germline V gene sequence: CDR1 SNHLY, CDR2 FYNNEI. There are 18 residues in the CDR3. V lost 2 bases, J lost 5 bases, and 17 bases stayed unmatched. As DNA, the CDR3 is TGTGCCAGCAGTGAAACAATGACTGGGACAGCTGCGGGCGAGACCCAGTACTTC. This sequence encodes CASSETMTGTAAGETQYF.

The genes are TRBV23-1 and TRBJ2-5, with D perhaps matching TRBD2 (6 bases). TRBV23-1 is treated as an ORF (open reading frame) with a function not yet certain. The CDR3 contains 17 residues. V was shortened by 0 bases and J by 2 bases, with 16 bases between the two germline ends. CDR3 protein: CASSQSSGRELQETQYF. CDR3 coding DNA: TGCGCCAGCAGTCAATCCTCCGGGAGAGAATTACAAGAGACCCAGTACTTC.

J is TRBJ2-7 and V is TRBV29-1; possible D gene TRBD1, 6 bases. Germline V gene sequence: CDR1 SQVTM, CDR2 ANQGSEA. The CDR3 covers 12 residues. V dropped 3 bases and J dropped 3 bases, with 9 bases sitting between them. CDR3 sequence (DNA): TGCAGCGTTGAGGTACAGGGCTACGAGCAGTACTTC. It translates to CSVEVQGYEQYF.

The chain joins TRBV7-2 to TRBJ2-2; 7 nucleotides match TRBD2. The ends lost 1 base at V and 7 bases at J; junction bases unmatched: 6. Looked up from germline, CDR1 is SGHTA and CDR2 is FQGNSA. CDR3 length: 15 amino acids. CDR3 in amino acids: CASSLVAGVIGELFF. The CDR3 region has the DNA TGTGCCAGCAGCTTAGTGGCGGGGGTCATCGGGGAGCTGTTTTTT.

This clone was recorded once. The gene calls are TRBV30 and TRBJ1-6; tentatively, D is TRBD1 (5 bases). The V gene lost 8 bases and the J gene lost 9 bases, with 17 bases spanning the gap. CDR1 and CDR2 (germline): GTSNPN, SVGIG (reference sequence). CDR3 length equals 13 residues. Written as DNA, the CDR3 is TGTGCCGGGGTTGTCAGGGAACGTTCACCCCTCCACTTT. Translated, it gives CAGVVRERSPLHF.

The V gene is TRBV6-5, the J gene TRBJ2-7; 10 bases are shared with TRBD2. With V trimmed by 4 bases and J by 5 bases, 11 bases remained unmatched. This CDR3 is 16 amino acids long. CDR1 and CDR2 (germline): MNHEY, SVGAGI. CDR3 in amino acids: CASSSYTSGTTHEQYF. The CDR3, as DNA: TGTGCCAGCAGTTCTTATACTAGCGGGACAACGCACGAGCAGTACTTC.

V and J are TRBV29-1 and TRBJ2-3, with D possibly being TRBD2 (5 bases). CDR1 SQVTM and CDR2 ANQGSEA come from the germline V gene. V was trimmed by 7 bases and J by 2 bases, leaving 19 bases between them. CDR3 size: 15 residues. The CDR3: CSGFMMGEYTDTQYF. CDR3 DNA sequence: TGCAGCGGGTTCATGATGGGAGAGTACACAGATACGCAGTATTTT.

The chain joins TRBV25-1 to TRBJ1-1; D is perhaps TRBD1 (5 bases). Germline V lookup: CDR1 MGHDK, CDR2 SYGVNS. This CDR3 is built from 13 residues. Trimming stripped 8 bases from V and 3 bases from J, with 13 bases between. The CDR3 sequence: CASGPGVYTEAFF. The CDR3 nucleotides are TGTGCCAGCGGGCCGGGGGTGTACACTGAAGCTTTCTTT.

V and J are TRBV7-2 and TRBJ2-7, with 8 nucleotides matching TRBD1. Per germline, CDR1 SGHTA and CDR2 FQGNSA. J lost 2 bases, V lost 4 bases, and 7 bases had no gene match. This CDR3 region has 15 residues. In DNA, the CDR3 is TGTGCCAGCAGCTCTATCAGGGGGCCTACCTACGAGCAGTACTTC. Protein: CASSSIRGPTYEQYF.

The CDR3 protein is CASSGTGTPGELFF. The CDR3 region has the DNA TGCGCCAGCAGTGGGACAGGGACCCCCGGGGAGCTGTTTTTT. The chain joins TRBV10-1 to TRBJ2-2; TRBD1 matches at 8 bases. Trimming removed 4 bases from V and 6 bases from J; junction bases left unmatched: 4. The germline V gene encodes CDR1 WNHNN and CDR2 SYGVQD (reference sequence). CDR3 size: 14 residues.

This chain links TRBV15 with TRBJ1-5, with D hard to call. This CDR3 region has 13 residues. Germline V gene lookup returns CDR1 LNHNV and CDR2 YYDKDF (reference sequence). Trimming left V 0 bases short and J 9 bases short, with 9 bases between. The CDR3 protein is CATSRDREAPQHF. In DNA form, the CDR3 reads TGTGCCACCAGCAGAGATAGGGAGGCGCCCCAGCATTTT.

The chain has TRBV5-4 and TRBJ2-2; 10 bases line up with TRBD1. CDR3 length: 16 residues. Germline CDR1 is SGHNT and CDR2 is YYREEE (reference sequence). V gave up 4 bases and J gave up 6 bases; unmatched junction bases: 9. CDR3 in amino acids: CASSPTDRGQAGELFF. The CDR3 DNA reads as TGTGCCAGCAGCCCAACCGACAGGGGGCAAGCCGGGGAGCTGTTTTTT.

The chain joins TRBV7-8 to TRBJ2-1; D remains unclear. This CDR3 spans 14 amino acids. Germline V gives CDR1 SGHVS, CDR2 FQNEAQ. The V end was cut by 3 bases, the J end by 1 base, with 7 bases between. This chain's CDR3 is CASSFLGSYNEQFF. In DNA, the CDR3 is TGTGCCAGCAGCTTTCTAGGGTCCTACAATGAGCAGTTCTTC.

In its sample, this clone was seen a few times. The chain couples TRBV19 to TRBJ1-1; possible D gene TRBD1, 5 bases. This CDR3 has 13 amino acids. Trimming took off 2 bases at V and 3 bases at J, with 7 bases between the two ends. Germline assignment: CDR1 LNHDA and CDR2 SQIVND (reference sequence). The CDR3 reads CASSIWGYTEAFF. In DNA, the CDR3 is TGTGCCAGTAGTATATGGGGGTACACTGAAGCTTTCTTT.

V is TRBV2 and J is TRBJ1-1, with 7 bases matching TRBD1. The CDR3 consists of 15 residues. In germline, CDR1 is SNHLY, CDR2 FYNNEI. V lost 7 bases and J lost 0; bases outside the gene matches: 8. CDR3 in DNA: TGTGCCAGCACCTGGGACAGCCCCATGAACACTGAAGCTTTCTTT. This translates into CASTWDSPMNTEAFF.

This clone is a singleton in its sample. V and J are TRBV7-2 and TRBJ1-1; D gene unclear. CDR3 length: 15 residues. CDR1 SGHTA and CDR2 FQGNSA come from the germline V gene. V was trimmed by 5 bases and J by 1 base, leaving 14 bases between them. CDR3 sequence (DNA): TGTGCCAGCAGCCGAATTCAATTCAGGAACACTGAAGCTTTCTTT. Its translation is CASSRIQFRNTEAFF. Combining the CDR3 with reference TRBV7-2 and TRBJ1-1 gives the whole variable domain GAGVSQSPSNKVTEKGKDVELRCDPISGHTALYWYRQSLGQGLEFLIYFQGNSAPDKSGLPSDRFSAERTGGSVSTLTIQRTQQEDSAVYLCASSRIQFRNTEAFFGQGTRLTVV.